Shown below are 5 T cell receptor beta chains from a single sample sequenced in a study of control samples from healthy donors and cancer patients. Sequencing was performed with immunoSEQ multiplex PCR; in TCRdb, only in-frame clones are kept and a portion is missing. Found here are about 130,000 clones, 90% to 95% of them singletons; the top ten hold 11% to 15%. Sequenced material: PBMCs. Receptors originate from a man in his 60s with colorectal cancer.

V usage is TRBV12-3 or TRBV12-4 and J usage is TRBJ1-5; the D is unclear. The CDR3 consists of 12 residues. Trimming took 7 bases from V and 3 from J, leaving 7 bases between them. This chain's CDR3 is CASTYANQPQHF. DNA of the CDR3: TGTGCCAGCACCTACGCCAATCAGCCCCAGCATTTT.

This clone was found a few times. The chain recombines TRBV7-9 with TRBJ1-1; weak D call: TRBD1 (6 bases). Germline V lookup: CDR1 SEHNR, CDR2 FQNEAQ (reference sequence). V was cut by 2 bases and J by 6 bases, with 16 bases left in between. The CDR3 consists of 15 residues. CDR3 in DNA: TGTGCCAGCAGCTTAAACAGGGCCCCCAGAGCTGAAGCTTTCTTT. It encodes CASSLNRAPRAEAFF.

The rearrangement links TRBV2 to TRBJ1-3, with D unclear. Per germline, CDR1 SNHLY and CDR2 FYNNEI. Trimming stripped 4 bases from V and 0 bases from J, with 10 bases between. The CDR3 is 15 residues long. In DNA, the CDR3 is TGTGCCAGCAGTGCTGGGATAAGCTCTGGAAACACCATATATTTT. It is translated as CASSAGISSGNTIYF.

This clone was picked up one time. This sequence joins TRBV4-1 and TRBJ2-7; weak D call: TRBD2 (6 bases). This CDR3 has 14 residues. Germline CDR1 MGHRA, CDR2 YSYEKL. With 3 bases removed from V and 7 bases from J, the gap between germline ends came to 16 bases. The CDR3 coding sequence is TGCGCCAGCAGCCACCCAGGGTATGCGGGGGAGCAGTACTTC. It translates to CASSHPGYAGEQYF.

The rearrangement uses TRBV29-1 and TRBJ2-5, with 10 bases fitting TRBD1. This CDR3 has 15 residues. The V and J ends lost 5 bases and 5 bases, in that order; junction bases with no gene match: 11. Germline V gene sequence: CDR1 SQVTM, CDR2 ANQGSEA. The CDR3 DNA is TGCAGCGTTCGGAACCGGGACAGGGGATATGAGACCCAGTACTTC. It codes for CSVRNRDRGYETQYF.